The rows below give T cell receptor beta chains drawn from one sample of a study of response to subunit inactivated influenza vaccine. Each CDR3 protein is one row after TCRdb ran MiXCR on the RT-PCR reads. This table has about 540,000 distinct CDR3 sequences, around 21% appearing once. These same records also appear under a second study, on T cells expressing NK-cell markers.

This sample comprised CD4+ T cells sorted from PBMCs, obtained 11 to 12 days after vaccination. These receptors all stem from a man in his fifties or sixties who received an inactivated influenza vaccine. The CDR3 runs from the conserved cysteine through the conserved F or W. Each record gives: V gene, D gene, CDR3 length, J gene, clone size, CDR3 DNA, CDR3 protein. The D gene is left open where the match is weak. The listing skips clone size in some rows; elsewhere it reads once, few, many or a size class.

TRBV3-1	NA	15	TRBJ1-4	few	TGTGCCAGCAGCCAAGGGGACGGCTCAAATGAAAAACTGTTTTTT	CASSQGDGSNEKLFF
TRBV7-2	NA	16	TRBJ1-4	NA	TGTGCCAGCGCCACGGCGGGGTCCCGTACTAATGAAAAACTGTTTTTT	CASATAGSRTNEKLFF
TRBV10-3	TRBD2	18	TRBJ2-2	NA	TGTGCCATCAGGGGGGTAGCGGGGGGACAGGCGAACACCGGGGAGCTGTTTTTT	CAIRGVAGGQANTGELFF
TRBV5-1	NA	13	TRBJ2-7	NA	TGCGCCAGCAGCTTCTCCAGGGGCTGGGAGCAGTACTTC	CASSFSRGWEQYF
TRBV9	TRBD2	16	TRBJ2-1	few	TGTGCCAGCAGCGCCGGGAGTAGCGGGAGTTTTGGTGAGCAGTTCTTC	CASSAGSSGSFGEQFF
TRBV14	NA	14	TRBJ2-3	few	TGTGCCAGCAGCCTACAACCGGGAACAGATACGCAGTATTTT	CASSLQPGTDTQYF
TRBV7-3	TRBD2	15	TRBJ2-7	few	TGTGCCAGCAGCTCAATAGCGGGAGGGCCTTACGAGCAGTACTTC	CASSSIAGGPYEQYF
TRBV15	NA	15	TRBJ1-2	NA	TGTGCCACCAGCAGAGATCGGGGCACATACTATGGCTACACCTTC	CATSRDRGTYYGYTF
TRBV5-1	NA	13	TRBJ2-5	NA	TGCGCCAGCAGCTTGCAAGAGGTTGAGACCCAGTACTTC	CASSLQEVETQYF
TRBV4-3	TRBD2	19	TRBJ2-3	NA	TGCGCCAGCAGCCAAGATCATTGGACTAGCGGGAGAGAAGCAGATACGCAGTATTTT	CASSQDHWTSGREADTQYF
TRBV9	NA	14	TRBJ2-1	NA	TGTGCCAGCGGACCTAGGGGAACTTACAATGAGCAGTTCTTC	CASGPRGTYNEQFF
TRBV10-3	NA	14	TRBJ2-3	few	TGTGCCATCAGTGAAAGTTATCTATCAGATACGCAGTATTTT	CAISESYLSDTQYF
TRBV28	NA	15	TRBJ2-5	NA	TGTGCCAGCAGTCAAACCGGGACAACCCAAGAGACCCAGTACTTC	CASSQTGTTQETQYF
TRBV5-1	TRBD2	14	TRBJ2-1	NA	TGCGCCAGCAGCTTGGATCCCGGGAGGGCCGAGCAGTTCTTC	CASSLDPGRAEQFF
TRBV11-2	TRBD2	15	TRBJ2-2	many	TGTGCCAGCAGCTTAGGGACTAGCTACACCGGGGAGCTGTTTTTT	CASSLGTSYTGELFF
TRBV7-2	NA	15	TRBJ1-2	few	TGTGCCAGCAGCTTAGGGGGCACAGGGACCTATGGCTACACCTTC	CASSLGGTGTYGYTF
TRBV7-9	NA	14	TRBJ2-3	few	TGTGCCAGCAGCTTAGCCGGGGTGGTAGATACGCAGTATTTT	CASSLAGVVDTQYF